Here is one T cell receptor (beta chain) with its context. The target antigen is unknown. Profiled with immunoSEQ multiplex PCR; TCRdb holds only in-frame clones, not every one. This sample has around 160,000 clones, with more than 70% found just once. The CDR3 runs 13 residues. Trimming pared 0 bases from V and 4 bases from J, leaving 7 bases between. CDR1 is SGHNT, CDR2 YYREEE, per germline (reference sequence). The entry originates in a study of cytomegalovirus exposure and HLA in healthy donors. Overall study results and limits: A list of approximately 160 TCR beta chains associated with cytomegalovirus was given. In vitro experiments confirmed that a few CMV-associated chains were specific for CMV antigens.

V is TRBV5-4 and J is TRBJ2-5, with D perhaps TRBD1 (5 bases). The source material was PBMCs. This clonotype originated in a man in his thirties or forties in good health and CMV-seropositive. The CDR3 coding sequence is TGTGCCAGCAGCTTGGAAAGGGGAGAGACCCAGTACTTC. Protein: CASSLERGETQYF.